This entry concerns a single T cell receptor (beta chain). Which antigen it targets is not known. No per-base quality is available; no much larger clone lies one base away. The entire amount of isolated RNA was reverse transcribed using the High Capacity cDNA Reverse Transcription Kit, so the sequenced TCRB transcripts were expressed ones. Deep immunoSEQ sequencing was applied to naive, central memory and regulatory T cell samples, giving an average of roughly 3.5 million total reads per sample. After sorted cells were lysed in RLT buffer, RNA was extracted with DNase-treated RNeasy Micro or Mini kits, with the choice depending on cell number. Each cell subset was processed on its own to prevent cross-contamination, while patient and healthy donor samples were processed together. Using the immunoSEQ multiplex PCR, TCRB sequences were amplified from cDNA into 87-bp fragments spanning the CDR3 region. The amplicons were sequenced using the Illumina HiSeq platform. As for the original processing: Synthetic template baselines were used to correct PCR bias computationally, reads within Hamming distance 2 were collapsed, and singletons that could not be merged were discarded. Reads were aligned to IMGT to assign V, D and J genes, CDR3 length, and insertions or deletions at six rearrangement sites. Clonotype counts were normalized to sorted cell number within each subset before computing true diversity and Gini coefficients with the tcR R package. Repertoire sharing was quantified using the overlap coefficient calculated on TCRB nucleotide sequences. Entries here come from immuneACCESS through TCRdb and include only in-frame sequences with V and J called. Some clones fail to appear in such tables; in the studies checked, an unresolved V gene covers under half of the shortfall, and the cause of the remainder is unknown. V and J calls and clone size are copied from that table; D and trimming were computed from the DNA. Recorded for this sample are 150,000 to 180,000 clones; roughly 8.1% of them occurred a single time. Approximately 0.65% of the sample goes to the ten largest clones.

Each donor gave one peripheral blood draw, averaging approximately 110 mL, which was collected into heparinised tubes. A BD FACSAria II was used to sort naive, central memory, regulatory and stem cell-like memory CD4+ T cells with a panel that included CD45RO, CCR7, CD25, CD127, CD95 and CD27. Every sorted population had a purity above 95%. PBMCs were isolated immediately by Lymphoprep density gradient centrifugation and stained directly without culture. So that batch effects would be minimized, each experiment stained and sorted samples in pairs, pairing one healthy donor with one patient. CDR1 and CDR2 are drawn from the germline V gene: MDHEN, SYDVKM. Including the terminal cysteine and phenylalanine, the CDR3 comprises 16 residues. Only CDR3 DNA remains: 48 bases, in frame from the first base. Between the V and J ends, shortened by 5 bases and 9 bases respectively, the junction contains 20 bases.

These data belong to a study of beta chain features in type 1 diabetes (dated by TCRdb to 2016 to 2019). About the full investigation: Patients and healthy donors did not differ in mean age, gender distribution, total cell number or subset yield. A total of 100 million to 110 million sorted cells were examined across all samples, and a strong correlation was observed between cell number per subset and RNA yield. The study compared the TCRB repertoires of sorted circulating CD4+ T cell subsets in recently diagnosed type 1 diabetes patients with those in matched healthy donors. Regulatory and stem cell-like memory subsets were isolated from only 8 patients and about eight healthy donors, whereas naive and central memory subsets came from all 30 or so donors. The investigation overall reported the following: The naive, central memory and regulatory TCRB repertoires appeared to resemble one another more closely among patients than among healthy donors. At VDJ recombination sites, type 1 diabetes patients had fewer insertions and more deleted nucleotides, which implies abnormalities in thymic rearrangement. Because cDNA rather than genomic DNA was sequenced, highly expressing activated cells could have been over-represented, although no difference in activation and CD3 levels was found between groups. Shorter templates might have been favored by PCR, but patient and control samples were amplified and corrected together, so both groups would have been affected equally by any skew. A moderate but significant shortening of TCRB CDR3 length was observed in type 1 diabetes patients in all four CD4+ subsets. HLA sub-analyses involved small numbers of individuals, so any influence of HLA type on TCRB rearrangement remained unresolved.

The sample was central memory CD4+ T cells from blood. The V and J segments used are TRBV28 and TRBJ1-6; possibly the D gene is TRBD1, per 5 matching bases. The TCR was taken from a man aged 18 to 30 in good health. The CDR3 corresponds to CASSLYWDLGSSPLHF. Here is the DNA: TGTGCCAGCAGTCTCTACTGGGACTTAGGGAGTTCACCCCTCCACTTT.